The 16 T cell receptor beta chains given below trace back to one sample, sequenced in a study of prognosis after radiotherapy for stage I lung cancer. The authors amplified TCR beta CDR3 from genomic DNA using two-round multiplex PCR. First-round PCR used primers specific to each TRBV and TRBJ gene. TCRdb itself ran the multiplex PCR reads through MiXCR, one entry per CDR3 protein. The data contain 13,000 to 15,000 distinct CDR3 sequences, around 33% of them singletons. The sample was PBMCs, taken before or after stereotactic body radiation therapy (not recorded which). The origin of the receptors is a donor over 45 with non-small cell lung cancer.

This clonotype appeared many times. J is TRBJ2-2 and V is TRBV11-3; unclear D gene. Trimming shortened V by 2 bases and J by 7 bases, and 11 bases separated the two germline ends. Germline V gene sequence: CDR1 SGHNT, CDR2 YENEEA. This CDR3 has 14 residues. The CDR3 loop reads CASSLQKLGGELFF. The CDR3 bases are TGTGCCAGCAGCTTACAAAAGTTAGGCGGGGAGCTGTTTTTT.

This clonotype was seen at least ten times. This rearrangement joins TRBV5-1 to TRBJ2-5, with D tentatively TRBD1 (6 bases). The V gene lost 7 bases and the J gene lost 1 base, with 11 bases spanning the gap. From germline, CDR1 is SGHRS and CDR2 YFSETQ. The CDR3 is 13 residues long. The CDR3 DNA sequence: TGCGCCAGCGGTCGGACAGCCCAAGAGACCCAGTACTTC. Translating gives CASGRTAQETQYF.

This clonotype was observed at least ten times. The rearrangement uses TRBV18 and TRBJ1-1, with 8 bases that match TRBD1. The junction had 8 bases not matched to a gene; V was cut back by 4 bases and J by 7 bases. The CDR3 contains 14 residues. CDR1 KGHSH and CDR2 LQKENI come from the germline V gene. CDR3 in amino acids: CASSLRTGRDEAFF. The CDR3 coding sequence is TGTGCCAGCTCACTTCGGACAGGGAGGGATGAAGCTTTCTTT.

The gene calls are TRBV9 and TRBJ2-3, with TRBD2 identical over 8 bases. Germline V gene data show CDR1 as SGDLS and CDR2 as YYNGEE. Unmatched junction bases numbered 6, after V lost 3 bases and J lost 0 bases. The CDR3 runs 16 residues. CDR3 DNA: TGTGCCAGCAGCGGACCCGGGACTAGTAGCACAGATACGCAGTATTTT. Amino acids: CASSGPGTSSTDTQYF. Variable domain in full (rest from reference TRBV9 and TRBJ2-3): DSGVTQTPKHLITATGQRVTLRCSPRSGDLSVYWYQQSLDQGLQFLIQYYNGEERAKGNILERFSAQQFPDLHSELNLSSLELGDSALYFCASSGPGTSSTDTQYFGPGTRLTVL.

This clonotype came up many times. The chain recombines TRBV24-1 with TRBJ2-1, with 7 bases aligning to TRBD1. The CDR3 runs 15 residues. Germline V lookup: CDR1 KGHDR, CDR2 SFDVKD. V lost 7 bases to trimming and J lost 6 bases; unmatched junction nucleotides: 11. The CDR3 region is CATSHRDRSPNEQFF. Written as DNA, the CDR3 is TGTGCCACCAGCCACCGGGACAGATCCCCCAATGAGCAGTTCTTC.

V usage is TRBV28 and J usage is TRBJ2-7; D is ambiguous. Germline CDR1 reads MDHEN; CDR2 reads SYDVKM. The CDR3 spans 16 residues. The V gene lost 5 bases and the J gene lost 2 bases, with 19 bases spanning the gap. The chain's CDR3 is CASSRPEWVVPYEQYF. The CDR3 coding sequence is TGTGCCAGCAGTCGCCCGGAGTGGGTTGTCCCCTACGAGCAGTACTTC.

This clonotype was found once. This chain joins TRBV7-8 and TRBJ2-3, with D perhaps assigned TRBD1 or TRBD2 (5 bases each). The CDR3 has 16 residues. The germline V gene has CDR1 SGHVS and CDR2 FQNEAQ. V lost 5 bases and J 2 bases, leaving 17 bases between the germline ends. CDR3 DNA sequence: TGTGCCAGCAGCCTGCCGACAGCGGCTAACACAGATACGCAGTATTTT. Amino acid sequence: CASSLPTAANTDTQYF.

In its sample, this clonotype was seen many times. The chain couples TRBV12-3 or TRBV12-4 to TRBJ1-2; TRBD1 aligns across 7 bases. The CDR3 covers 14 residues. The junction had 2 bases not matched to a gene; V was cut back by 0 bases and J by 4 bases. The CDR3 nucleotides read TGTGCCAGCAGTTTAGCCGGGACAGTCTATGGCTACACCTTC. Its translation: CASSLAGTVYGYTF.

This clonotype was recorded at least ten times. The chain carries TRBV6-1 and TRBJ2-2; D gene uncertain. Germline values: CDR1 MNHNS, CDR2 SASEGT. V gave up 6 bases and J gave up 3 bases, with 8 bases separating them. The CDR3 sequence is 13 residues long. CDR3 sequence reads: CASSHQDTGELFF. The DNA of the CDR3 is TGTGCCAGCAGCCATCAAGACACCGGGGAGCTGTTTTTT.

This clonotype is medium-sized. This CDR3 is CASSPSDRGSDTQYF. The CDR3 DNA is TGTGCCAGCAGCCCCTCGGACAGGGGGTCGGATACGCAGTATTTT. The chain carries TRBV28 and TRBJ2-3; 10 bases match TRBD1. The CDR3 runs 15 residues. From germline, CDR1 is MDHEN and CDR2 SYDVKM. V shed 6 bases and J 6 bases; nucleotides not matched to a gene: 9.

Notes on this clonotype: This likely stems from a read error, as it lies one base from a far larger clone. The chain couples TRBV9 to TRBJ2-1; either TRBD1 or TRBD2 may supply D (5 bases each). The J call may be incorrect, as the DNA end agrees better with TRBJ2-7. This CDR3 is built from 15 residues. Germline values: CDR1 SGDLS, CDR2 YYNGEE. The CDR3 DNA follows: TGTGCCAGCAACGTAGTAGGGACGTCCGCCGACAAGCAGTACTTC. Translation gives CASNVVGTSADKQYF.

The CDR3 loop reads CASSDGRDYFVYTF. CDR3 coding DNA: TGTGCCAGCAGCGATGGTAGAGACTACTTTGTCTACACCTTC. The chain couples TRBV2 to TRBJ1-2; D remains unclear. CDR3 length: 14 residues. Germline V gene sequence: CDR1 SNHLY, CDR2 FYNNEI. V lost 6 bases, J lost 10 bases, and 21 bases lay in between. Looking up the rest from reference TRBV2 and TRBJ1-2 gives the full variable domain: EPEVTQTPSHQVTQMGQEVILRCVPISNHLYFYWYRQILGQKVEFLVSFYNNEISEKSEIFDDQFSVERPDGSNFTLKIRSTKLEDSAMYFCASSDGRDYFVYTFGSGTRLTVV.

There are many counts of this clonotype. The chain couples TRBV7-6 to TRBJ2-2; possibly TRBD1 for D (6 bases). Germline V CDR1 and CDR2: SGHVS, FNYEAQ. Trimming cost V 2 bases and J 0 bases, with 7 bases left between them. CDR3 size: 15 residues. The CDR3 is CASSLRDTNTGELFF. DNA of the CDR3: TGTGCCAGCAGCTTAAGGGACACGAACACCGGGGAGCTGTTTTTT.

This clonotype was counted ten times or more. This chain uses TRBV6-9 with TRBJ2-7; D is unresolved. The CDR3 loop spans 13 amino acids. Trimming stripped 2 bases from V and 1 base from J, with 6 bases between. Germline V gene data show CDR1 as MNHGY and CDR2 as SVAAGI. In DNA form, the CDR3 reads TGTGCCAGCAGTTATCAGAGATCCTACGAGCAGTACTTC. Translating gives CASSYQRSYEQYF.

V gene TRBV9 combines with J gene TRBJ2-6, with a weak D call TRBD2 (5 bases). This CDR3 contains 14 residues. Trimming shortened V by 7 bases and J by 3 bases, and 11 bases separated the two germline ends. The germline CDR1 and CDR2 sequences are SGDLS and YYNGEE. The CDR3 DNA sequence: TGTGCCAGCCATAACGCGGGTGGGGCCAACGTCCTGACTTTC. Protein: CASHNAGGANVLTF.

A note on this clonotype: It is likely a read error: a sequence one base away is far more abundant. The chain has TRBV7-3 and TRBJ2-7, with 9 nucleotides matching TRBD1. Germline V gives CDR1 SGHTA, CDR2 FQGTGA. Losses at the gene ends were 6 bases for V and 7 bases for J; bases not matched to a gene: 13. This CDR3 has 15 amino acids. The CDR3 sequence: CASSLRDRVGWEQYF. CDR3 bases: TGTGCCAGCAGTCTCCGGGACAGGGTAGGGTGGGAGCAGTACTTC.